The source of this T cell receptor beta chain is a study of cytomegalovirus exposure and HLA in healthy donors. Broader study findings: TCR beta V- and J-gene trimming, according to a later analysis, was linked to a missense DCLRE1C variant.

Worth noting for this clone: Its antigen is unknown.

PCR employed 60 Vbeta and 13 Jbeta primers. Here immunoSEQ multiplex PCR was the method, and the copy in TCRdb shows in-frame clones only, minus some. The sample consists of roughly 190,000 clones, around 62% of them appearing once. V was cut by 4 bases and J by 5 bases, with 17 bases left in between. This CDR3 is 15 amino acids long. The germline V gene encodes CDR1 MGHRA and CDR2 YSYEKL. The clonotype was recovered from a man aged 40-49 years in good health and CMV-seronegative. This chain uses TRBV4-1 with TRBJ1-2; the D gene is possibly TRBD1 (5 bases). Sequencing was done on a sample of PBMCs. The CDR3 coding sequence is TGCGCCAGCAGCCCCTCGGACATAGCGGTTTATGGCTACACCTTC. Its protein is CASSPSDIAVYGYTF.